This T cell receptor beta chain was sequenced during a study of cytomegalovirus exposure and HLA in healthy donors. Study-level results: Donor immune exposure was known only as CMV serostatus. A later analysis reportedly found that, within productive TCRs, an Asian-associated ancestry cluster had fewer N-insertions than the mean observed across the roughly 700 donors.

Germline CDR1 MNHEY, CDR2 SMNVEV (reference sequence). The CDR3 is 16 amino acids. The trim removed 6 bases at V and 8 bases at J, leaving 9 bases unmatched. A word on this clone: Its antigen is still unknown.

In the PCR, 60 Vbeta and 13 Jbeta primers were used. The protocol was immunoSEQ multiplex PCR, while the TCRdb copy is restricted to in-frame clones and leaves out a portion. The sample includes about 130,000 clones, approximately 85% seen only once; the top ten take over 6.5%. This sequence was found in a woman in her 30s in good health and CMV-seropositive. The sample was PBMCs. The rearrangement uses TRBV27 and TRBJ2-2; 13 bases align to TRBD2. The CDR3 DNA is TGTGCCAGCAGGTCACTAGCGGGGGGGATCACGGGGGAGCTGTTTTTT. Encoded protein: CASRSLAGGITGELFF.